These 8 T cell receptor beta chains came from one sample sequenced in a study of early T cells in non-severe SARS-CoV-2 infection. Using its own MiXCR run on the 5' RACE reads, TCRdb lists one record per CDR3 protein. Found here are approximately 73,000 distinct CDR3 sequences, 11% of them singletons; the top ten hold about 4.5%. The sequenced sample consisted of whole blood. All receptors derive from an adult who was a healthcare worker with PCR-confirmed SARS-CoV-2 infection or an uninfected control (not recorded which).

The V and J genes are TRBV5-3 and TRBJ2-3; possibly TRBD1 for D (5 bases). TRBV5-3 carries the ORF label, with uncertain function. The CDR3 covers 16 residues. Trimming shortened V by 2 bases and J by 2 bases, and 15 bases separated the two germline ends. DNA of the CDR3: TGTGCCAGAAGCTTACCAGGGCGAAGTAACACAGATACGCAGTATTTT. It yields the protein CARSLPGRSNTDTQYF.

With regard to this clonotype: Being one base from a much bigger clone, this may be a read error. V is TRBV4-1 and J is TRBJ1-2; D call uncertain. The CDR3 runs 13 residues. CDR1 is MGHRA and CDR2 is YSYEKL in the germline V gene. The CDR3 spells CATSHLRRPGYTF. Here the CDR3 DNA reads TGCGCCACCAGCCACTTGAGAAGACCTGGCTACACCTTC.

This clonotype was detected only a few times. This chain links TRBV4-2 with TRBJ1-2; D uncertain. Germline V gives CDR1 LGHNA, CDR2 YNFKEQ. V was pared by 3 bases and J by 3 bases, with 14 bases between. The CDR3 is 15 residues long. CDR3 nucleotides: TGTGCCAGCAGCCACACTGCTTCGGGAGACTATGGCTACACCTTC. Its protein product is CASSHTASGDYGYTF.

The chain has TRBV12-5 and TRBJ1-5; the D gene is possibly TRBD1 (6 bases). CDR1 LGHNT and CDR2 FRNRAP come from the germline V gene. Deletions cut 6 bases from V and 7 bases from J, with 10 bases between. CDR3 length: 12 residues. CDR3 coding DNA: TGTGCTAGTGGGGCAGGGGAACAGCCCCAGCATTTT. It is translated as CASGAGEQPQHF.

This clonotype was counted ten times or more. The chain combines TRBV18 with TRBJ2-7, with 11 bases that match TRBD2. V lost 3 bases to trimming and J lost 0 bases; unmatched junction nucleotides: 4. In germline, CDR1 is KGHSH, CDR2 LQKENI. The CDR3 is 16 amino acids. The CDR3 loop reads CASSPPTSGVSYEQYF. CDR3 coding DNA: TGTGCCAGCTCACCCCCGACTAGCGGGGTCTCCTACGAGCAGTACTTC. The whole variable domain, remainder taken from reference TRBV18 and TRBJ2-7, is NAGVMQNPRHLVRRRGQEARLRCSPMKGHSHVYWYRQLPEEGLKFMVYLQKENIIDESGMPKERFSAEFPKEGPSILRIQQVVRGDSAAYFCASSPPTSGVSYEQYFGPGTRLTVT.

This clonotype was seen many times. The chain employs TRBV7-9 and TRBJ2-7, with unresolved D. Between the trimmed V and J ends, which lost 5 bases and 0 bases, there was a span of 17 bases. Germline V gene sequence: CDR1 SEHNR, CDR2 FQNEAQ (reference sequence). CDR3 length: 16 amino acids. In DNA, the CDR3 is TGTGCCAGCAGCCCTCTGCGCAGGCTACGCTCCTACGAGCAGTACTTC. Translated: CASSPLRRLRSYEQYF.

This clonotype came up many times. This sequence joins TRBV7-9 and TRBJ1-6; the D is unclear. The ends were cut back, 1 base at V and 7 bases at J, with 11 bases in the middle. Looked up from germline, CDR1 is SEHNR and CDR2 is FQNEAQ (reference sequence). This CDR3 contains 15 residues. CDR3 sequence: CASSLVVGRNSPLHF. The CDR3 DNA follows: TGTGCCAGCAGCTTAGTGGTAGGGAGGAATTCACCCCTCCACTTT.

This clonotype was found a few times. V is TRBV6-6 and J is TRBJ1-2; 9 nucleotides line up with TRBD1. Unmatched junction bases numbered 9, after V lost 6 bases and J lost 10 bases. The CDR3 has 13 residues. CDR1 is MNHNY and CDR2 is SVGAGI in the germline V gene (reference sequence). In DNA, the CDR3 is TGTGCCAGCAGCCTGGGACAGGGAATAGCCTACACCTTC. Its translation: CASSLGQGIAYTF.